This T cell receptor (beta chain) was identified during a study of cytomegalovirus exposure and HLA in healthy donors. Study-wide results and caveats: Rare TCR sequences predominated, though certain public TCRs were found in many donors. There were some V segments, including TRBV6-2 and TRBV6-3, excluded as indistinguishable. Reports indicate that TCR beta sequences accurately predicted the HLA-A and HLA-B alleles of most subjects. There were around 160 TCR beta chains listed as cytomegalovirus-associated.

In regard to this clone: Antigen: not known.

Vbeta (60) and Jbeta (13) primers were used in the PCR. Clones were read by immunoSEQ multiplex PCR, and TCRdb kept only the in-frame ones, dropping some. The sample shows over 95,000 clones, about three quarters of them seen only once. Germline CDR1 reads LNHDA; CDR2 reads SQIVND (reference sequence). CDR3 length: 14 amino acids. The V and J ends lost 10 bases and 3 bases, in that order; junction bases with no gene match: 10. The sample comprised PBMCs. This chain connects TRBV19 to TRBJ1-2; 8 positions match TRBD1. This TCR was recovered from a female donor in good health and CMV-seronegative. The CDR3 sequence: CATSGARGHYGYTF. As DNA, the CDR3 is TGTGCCACCTCAGGAGCCAGGGGGCACTATGGCTACACCTTC.